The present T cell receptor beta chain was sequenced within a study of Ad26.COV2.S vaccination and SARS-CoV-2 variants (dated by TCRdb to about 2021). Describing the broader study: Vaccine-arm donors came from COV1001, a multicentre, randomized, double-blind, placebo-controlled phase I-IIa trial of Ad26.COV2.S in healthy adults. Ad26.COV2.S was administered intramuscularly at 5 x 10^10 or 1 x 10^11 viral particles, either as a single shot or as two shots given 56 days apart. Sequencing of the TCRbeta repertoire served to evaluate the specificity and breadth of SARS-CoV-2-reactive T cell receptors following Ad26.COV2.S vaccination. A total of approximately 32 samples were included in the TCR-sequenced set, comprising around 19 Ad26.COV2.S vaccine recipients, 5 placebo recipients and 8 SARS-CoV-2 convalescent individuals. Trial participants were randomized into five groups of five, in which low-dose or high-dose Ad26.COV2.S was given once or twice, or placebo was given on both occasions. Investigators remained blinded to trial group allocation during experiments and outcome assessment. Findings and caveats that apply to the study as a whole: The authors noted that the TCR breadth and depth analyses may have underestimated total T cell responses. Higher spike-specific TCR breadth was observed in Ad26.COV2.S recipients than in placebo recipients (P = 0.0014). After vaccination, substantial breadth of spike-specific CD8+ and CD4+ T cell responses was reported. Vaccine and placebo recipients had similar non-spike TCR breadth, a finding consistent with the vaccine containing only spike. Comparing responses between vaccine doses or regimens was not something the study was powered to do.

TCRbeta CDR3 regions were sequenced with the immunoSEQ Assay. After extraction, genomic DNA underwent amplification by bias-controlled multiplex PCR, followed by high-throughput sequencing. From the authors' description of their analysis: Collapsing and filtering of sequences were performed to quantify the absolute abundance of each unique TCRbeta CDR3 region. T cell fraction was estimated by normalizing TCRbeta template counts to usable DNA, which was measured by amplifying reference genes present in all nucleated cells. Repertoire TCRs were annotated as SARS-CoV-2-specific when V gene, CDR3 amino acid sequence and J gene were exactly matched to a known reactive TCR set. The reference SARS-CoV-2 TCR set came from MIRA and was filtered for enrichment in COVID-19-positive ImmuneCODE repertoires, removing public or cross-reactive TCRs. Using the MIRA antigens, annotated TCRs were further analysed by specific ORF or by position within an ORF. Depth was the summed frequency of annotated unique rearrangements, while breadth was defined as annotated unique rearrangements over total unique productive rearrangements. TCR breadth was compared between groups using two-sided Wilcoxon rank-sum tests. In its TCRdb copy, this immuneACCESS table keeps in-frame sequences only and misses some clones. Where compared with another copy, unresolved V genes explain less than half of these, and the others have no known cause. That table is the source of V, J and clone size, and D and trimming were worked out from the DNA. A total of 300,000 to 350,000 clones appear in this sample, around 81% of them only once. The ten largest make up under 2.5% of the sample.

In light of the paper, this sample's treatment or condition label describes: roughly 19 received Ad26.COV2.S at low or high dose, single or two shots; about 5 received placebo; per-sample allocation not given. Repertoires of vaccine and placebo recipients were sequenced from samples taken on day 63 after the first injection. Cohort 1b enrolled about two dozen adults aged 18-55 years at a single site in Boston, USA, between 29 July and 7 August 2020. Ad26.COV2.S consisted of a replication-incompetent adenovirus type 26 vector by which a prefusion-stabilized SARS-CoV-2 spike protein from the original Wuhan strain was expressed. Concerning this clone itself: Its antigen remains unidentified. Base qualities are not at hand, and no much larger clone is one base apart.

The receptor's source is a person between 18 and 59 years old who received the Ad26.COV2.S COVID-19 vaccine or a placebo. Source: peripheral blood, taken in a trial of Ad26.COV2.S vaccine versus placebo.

Here is the DNA: TGTGCCAGTAGTATAGGAACAGGGTACACCGGGGAGCTGTTTTTT. This sequence encodes CASSIGTGYTGELFF. Here the chain combines TRBV19 and TRBJ2-2, with TRBD1 tentatively as D gene (6 bases match). CDR1 is given as LNHDA and CDR2 as SQIVND, both from the germline V gene (reference sequence). V and J lose 1 base and 3 bases, and a span of 9 bases separates them. Inclusive of the bounding cysteine and phenylalanine, the CDR3 is 15 residues long. The retained sequence is limited to the CDR3, 45 bases, with the frame set at the first base.